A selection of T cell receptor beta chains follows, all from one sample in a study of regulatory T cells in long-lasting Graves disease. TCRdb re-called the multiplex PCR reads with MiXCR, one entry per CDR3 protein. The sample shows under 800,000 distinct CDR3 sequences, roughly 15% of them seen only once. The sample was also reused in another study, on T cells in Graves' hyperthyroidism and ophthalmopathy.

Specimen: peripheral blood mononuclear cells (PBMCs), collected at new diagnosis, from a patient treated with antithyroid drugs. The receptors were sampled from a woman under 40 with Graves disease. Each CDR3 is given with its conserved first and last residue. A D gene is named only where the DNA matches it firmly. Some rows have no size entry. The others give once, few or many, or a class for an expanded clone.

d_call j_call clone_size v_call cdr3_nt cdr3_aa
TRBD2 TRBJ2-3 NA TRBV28 TGTGCCAGCACCCCGAGCGGGAAGGTAGATACGCAGTATTTT CASTPSGKVDTQYF
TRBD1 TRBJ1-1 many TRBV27 TGTGCCAGCAGTTTCTGGGTTGGGAAGCCCGGGGACAGAGCGAACACTGAAGCTTTCTTT CASSFWVGKPGDRANTEAFF
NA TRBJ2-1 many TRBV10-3 TGTGCCATCAGTGATCCACACGGCGTTAATGAGCAGTTCTTC CAISDPHGVNEQFF
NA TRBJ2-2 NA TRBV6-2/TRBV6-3 TGTGCCAGCAGTTATGAAGTACGGGGGGAGCTGTTTTTT CASSYEVRGELFF
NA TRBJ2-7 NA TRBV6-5 TGTGCCAGCAGTTTTGGTCAGGGGAGCTCCTACGAGCAGTACTTC CASSFGQGSSYEQYF
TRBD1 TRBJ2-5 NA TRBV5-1 TGCGCCAGTAGGGACAGCATCCAAGAGACCCAGTACTTC CASRDSIQETQYF
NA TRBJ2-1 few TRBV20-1 TGCAGTGCTAGAGGACAGTGGGACAATGAGCAGTTCTTC CSARGQWDNEQFF
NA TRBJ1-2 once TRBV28 TGTGCCAGCAGTTCCCCAGGGTACGGGGGCTACACCTTC CASSSPGYGGYTF
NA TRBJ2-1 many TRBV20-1 TGCAGTGCTAGCGAGAATGAGCAGTTCTTC CSASENEQFF
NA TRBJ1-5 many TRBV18 TGTGCCAGCTCCCTGGAAGGTACTATCCAGCCCCAGCATTTT CASSLEGTIQPQHF
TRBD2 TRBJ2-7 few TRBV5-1 TGCGCCAGCAGCTTGTCCGGGACTAGCTTTTTAGAGCAGTACTTC CASSLSGTSFLEQYF
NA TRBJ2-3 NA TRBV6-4 TGTGCCAGCAGGGGGGACCCAAGCACAGATACGCAGTATTTT CASRGDPSTDTQYF
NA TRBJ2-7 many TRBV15 TGTGCCACCAGCAGAGACGACCGGCGCTCCTACGAGCAGTACTTC CATSRDDRRSYEQYF
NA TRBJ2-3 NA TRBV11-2 TGTGCCAGCAGGACGCCAGTAAAGGATACGCAGTATTTT CASRTPVKDTQYF
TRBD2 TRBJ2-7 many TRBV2 TGTGCCAGCACGAGAGGACTAGCGGGAGGGTTCGAGCAGTACTTC CASTRGLAGGFEQYF
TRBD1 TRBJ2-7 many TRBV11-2 TGTGCCAGCAGCTTCGGGACAGGGAGATCCTACGAGCAGTACTTC CASSFGTGRSYEQYF
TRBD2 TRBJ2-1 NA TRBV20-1 TGCAGTGCTAGGGACACTAGCGGGAGGGAATACAATGAGCAGTTCTTC CSARDTSGREYNEQFF
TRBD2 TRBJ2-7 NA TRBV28 TGTGCCAACAGTTTACCTAGCGGGAGCTACGAGCAGTACTTC CANSLPSGSYEQYF
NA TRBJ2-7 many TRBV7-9 TGTGCCAGCAGCCCACGCTTACGCCAGGCCGAGCAGTACTTC CASSPRLRQAEQYF
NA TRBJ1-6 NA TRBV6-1 TGTGCCAGCACCCCTACTTTGACAGGAAATTCACCCCTCCACTTT CASTPTLTGNSPLHF
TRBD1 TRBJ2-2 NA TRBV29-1 TGCAGCGTTAAGTCCGCAGGGGGCCCCTCAAACACCGGGGAGCTGTTTTTT CSVKSAGGPSNTGELFF
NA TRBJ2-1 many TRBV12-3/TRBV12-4 TGTGCCAGCAGCCCAGTTAAGGGGCCAGGAGAGCAGTTCTTC CASSPVKGPGEQFF
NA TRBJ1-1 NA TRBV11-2 TGTGCCAGCAGCTTAGAAGGTGTCTTGAACACTGAAGCTTTCTTT CASSLEGVLNTEAFF
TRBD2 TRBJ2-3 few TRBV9 TGTGCCAGCAGCGTAAAAGCGGGAGGAGGCACAGATACGCAGTATTTT CASSVKAGGGTDTQYF
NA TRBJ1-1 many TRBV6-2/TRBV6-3 TGTGCCAGCAGTTCCTGGGGGATTGAAGCTTTCTTT CASSSWGIEAFF
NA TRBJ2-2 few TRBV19 TGTGCCAGTAAGGAGCAGAGCGGGACCGGGGAGCTGTTTTTT CASKEQSGTGELFF
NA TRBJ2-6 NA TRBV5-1 TGCGCCAGCAGCTCCACTGGCAGGAGCTCTGGGGCCAACGTCCTGACTTTC CASSSTGRSSGANVLTF
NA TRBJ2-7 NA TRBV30 TGTGCCTGGAGTGTACCTTCTGTGGGGACCTACGAGCAGTACTTC CAWSVPSVGTYEQYF
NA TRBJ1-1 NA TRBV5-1 TGCGCCAGCAGCCGTTTCAGGGGTGGTACTGAAGCTTTCTTT CASSRFRGGTEAFF
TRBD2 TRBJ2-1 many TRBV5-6 TGTGCCAGCAGCCCGGGGGGGGGCGAGCAGTTCTTC CASSPGGGEQFF
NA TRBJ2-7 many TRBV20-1 TGCAGTGCTAGTACTCGGGAGACCTACGAGCAGTACTTC CSASTRETYEQYF
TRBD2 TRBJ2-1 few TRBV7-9 TGTGCCAGCAGCTCCGAGGCCTGGACTAGCGGGAGGGCCGATGAGCAGTTCTTC CASSSEAWTSGRADEQFF
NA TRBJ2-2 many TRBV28 TGTGCCAGCTATACGCACCCGAACACCGGGGAGCTGTTTTTT CASYTHPNTGELFF
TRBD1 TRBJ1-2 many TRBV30 TGTGCCTGGACCCGGACAGGGGCAGGCTACACCTTC CAWTRTGAGYTF
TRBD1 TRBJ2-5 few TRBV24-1 TGTGCCACCAGTGACTCAGGACAGGCCTCAGAGACCCAGTACTTC CATSDSGQASETQYF
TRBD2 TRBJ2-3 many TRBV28 TGTGCCAGCAGTACCTCTCCACTAGCGGGAGTTAAGGCAGATACGCAGTATTTT CASSTSPLAGVKADTQYF
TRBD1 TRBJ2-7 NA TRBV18 TGTGCCAGCTCACCCCAGACAGGGAGCTCCTACGAGCAGTACTTC CASSPQTGSSYEQYF
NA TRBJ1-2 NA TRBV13 TGTGCCAGCAGCCTAACAGACAGAAGTAGGTTGGAGGATGGCTACACCTTC CASSLTDRSRLEDGYTF
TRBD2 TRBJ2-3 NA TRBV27 TGTGCCAGCAAAACAACGTCGGGAGGACGCACAGATACGCAGTATTTT CASKTTSGGRTDTQYF